Listed here are 4 T cell receptor beta chains from one sample, sequenced in a study of vaccination and CD4 T cells after COVID-19 (dated by TCRdb to between 2021 and 2022). No antigen is known for these receptors. Explained via the paper, the treatment or condition label denotes: roughly nine-day PBMC culture with coronavirus spike peptide pools or control peptides (ViraFEST assay). The library came from PCR. Sequencing used an Illumina iSeq 100. At the Johns Hopkins FTIC core, DNA from the cultured CD4+ T cells underwent TCR sequencing with the Oncomine TCR Beta short-read assay. TCRdb redid the processing of the public reads, applying fastp at Q25 and MiXCR, and retained in-frame beta chains. Duplicate CDR3 protein sequences are folded into a single record with the most common DNA and genes. This sample is represented by about 18,000 distinct CDR3 sequences; around 80% of them were singletons. About a sixth of the sample rests with the top ten.

The sequenced sample was CD4+ T cells from blood, cultured in vitro, obtained after SARS-CoV-2 vaccination. These receptors were collected from a human donor who received a COVID-19 vaccine.

The gene calls are TRBV11-3 and TRBJ2-7; D assignment may be TRBD1 or TRBD2 (5 bases each). The CDR3 totals 13 residues. V lost 5 bases and J lost 5, with 13 bases in between. The germline gives CDR1 SGHNT, CDR2 YENEEA. The DNA for the CDR3 is TGTGCCAGCAGCACGCCTGGGACCGACGAGCAGTACTTC. Protein: CASSTPGTDEQYF.

The rearrangement links TRBV6-1 to TRBJ1-2, with TRBD1 matching 7 bases. Germline V lookup: CDR1 MNHNS, CDR2 SASEGT. V lost 6 bases to trimming and J lost 6 bases; unmatched junction nucleotides: 7. The CDR3 runs to 13 residues. The CDR3: CASSLTGWDGYTF. CDR3 DNA: TGTGCCAGCAGCTTGACAGGGTGGGATGGCTACACCTTC.

J is TRBJ1-1 and V is TRBV30; D is ambiguous. Germline values: CDR1 GTSNPN, CDR2 SVGIG (reference sequence). Deletions cut 2 bases from V and 1 base from J, with 11 bases between. The CDR3 is 14 residues long. CDR3 sequence (DNA): TGTGCCTGGAGTCGCCTCGAATCGAACACTGAAGCTTTCTTT. Translating gives CAWSRLESNTEAFF.

This clonotype occurred a few times. The chain combines TRBV7-2 with TRBJ2-7, with a tentative D call TRBD1 (6 bases). V lost 1 base and J 2 bases, leaving 12 bases between the germline ends. The germline V gene encodes CDR1 SGHTA and CDR2 FQGNSA. The CDR3 loop spans 15 amino acids. CDR3 amino acids: CASSLGGTTTYEQYF. In DNA form, the CDR3 reads TGTGCCAGCAGCTTAGGGGGGACAACAACCTACGAGCAGTACTTC.